This entry lists 18 T cell receptor beta chains sequenced from one sample in a study of regulatory T cells in long-lasting Graves disease. Time point denoted: persistent/refractory GD, antithyroid drugs over 5 years with positive TRAb. There was RNA extracted from PBMCs, and the TCR library was made from it. With iRepertoire HTBI primers and Arm-PCR of CDR3 regions, TCR beta libraries were built. TCRdb reanalysed the multiplex PCR reads using MiXCR and keeps one entry per CDR3 protein. The table records a few hundred thousand distinct CDR3 sequences, roughly 21% of them present only once. The starting material was peripheral blood mononuclear cells (PBMCs), obtained when the disease was refractory, from a patient treated with antithyroid drugs. These receptors were obtained from a female donor with Graves disease.

This clonotype was seen more than once but under ten times. The rearrangement uses TRBV10-3 and TRBJ2-3; D call uncertain. Trimming shortened V by 6 bases and J by 0 bases, and 10 bases separated the two germline ends. The CDR3 spans 14 residues. CDR1 ENHRY and CDR2 SYGVKD come from the germline V gene. CDR3 in DNA: TGTGCCATCAGCCAGGAAACTAGCACAGATACGCAGTATTTT. Its translation: CAISQETSTDTQYF.

This sequence joins TRBV6-1 and TRBJ2-3; 7 bases align to TRBD1. The CDR3 has 17 residues. After removal of 2 bases from V and 4 bases from J, the junction contained 12 bases not matched to a gene. The V gene's germline CDR1 is MNHNS and CDR2 SASEGT. The CDR3 nucleotides read TGTGCCAGCAGTGAATCTGGGGACAGAAGGTCCCCAGATACGCAGTATTTT. It codes for CASSESGDRRSPDTQYF.

This rearrangement joins TRBV5-1 to TRBJ1-5; 7 bases map to TRBD1. Germline V lookup: CDR1 SGHRS, CDR2 YFSETQ. Trimming cost V 3 bases and J 1 base; bases outside gene matches: 13. The CDR3 sequence is 18 residues long. The CDR3 DNA reads as TGCGCCAGCAGCTCATCCCCACAGGGGCCCCAAAGCAATCAGCCCCAGCATTTT. Protein sequence: CASSSSPQGPQSNQPQHF.

Only a few counts were recorded for this clonotype. The rearrangement joins TRBV29-1 to TRBJ2-7, with TRBD2 matching over 15 bases. CDR3 length equals 18 residues. V shed 0 bases and J 6 bases; nucleotides not matched to a gene: 12. Germline V gene sequence: CDR1 SQVTM, CDR2 ANQGSEA. CDR3 residues: CSVEDDVGLAGGRREQYF. The CDR3 DNA follows: TGCAGCGTTGAAGACGATGTGGGACTAGCGGGAGGCCGGCGCGAGCAGTACTTC.

This CDR3 is CASSLGASTYEQYF. The CDR3 DNA follows: TGTGCCAGCAGCTTGGGGGCTAGCACCTACGAGCAGTACTTC. This chain connects TRBV7-8 to TRBJ2-7; perhaps TRBD1 as D (6 bases). CDR1 is SGHVS, CDR2 FQNEAQ, per germline. The CDR3 contains 14 residues. V lost 3 bases and J lost 2, with 11 bases in between.

This clonotype turned up a few times. The chain joins TRBV27 to TRBJ2-1, with TRBD1 as a possible D gene (6 bases). The ends were cut back, 6 bases at V and 5 bases at J, with 11 bases in the middle. CDR1 is MNHEY and CDR2 is SMNVEV in the germline V gene (reference sequence). The CDR3 has 13 amino acids. CDR3 amino acids: CASSTTGNNEQFF. The CDR3 bases are TGTGCCAGCAGCACTACAGGGAACAATGAGCAGTTCTTC.

The chain is built from TRBV7-2 and TRBJ2-5; TRBD1 agrees at 11 bases. CDR1 SGHTA and CDR2 FQGNSA come from the germline V gene. With 8 bases clipped from V and 5 bases from J, the junction kept 13 bases outside the gene matches. CDR3 length equals 16 residues. CDR3 loop: CASPPPGTGGDETQYF. As DNA, the CDR3 is TGTGCCAGCCCACCGCCGGGGACAGGGGGTGACGAGACCCAGTACTTC.

This clonotype was counted at least ten times. V and J are TRBV24-1 and TRBJ1-5, with D uncertain. Germline CDR1 is KGHDR and CDR2 is SFDVKD. The CDR3 runs to 14 residues. V lost 5 bases to trimming and J lost 3 bases, with 10 bases between them. The CDR3, as DNA: TGTGCCACCAGTGGAGTAACAGTCAATCAGCCCCAGCATTTT. Its protein is CATSGVTVNQPQHF.

Only a few counts were recorded for this clonotype. The CDR3 nucleotides are TGCAGCGTTGCTCATCGACAACCATCGAACACTGAAGCTTTCTTT. Translated, it gives CSVAHRQPSNTEAFF. This chain links TRBV29-1 with TRBJ1-1, with D hard to call. With 4 bases removed from V and 1 base from J, the gap between germline ends came to 16 bases. The CDR3 has 15 amino acids. Germline CDR1 SQVTM, CDR2 ANQGSEA. The full variable domain, with the rest looked up from reference TRBV29-1 and TRBJ1-1, is SAVISQKPSRDICQRGTSLTIQCQVDSQVTMMFWYRQQPGQSLTLIATANQGSEATYESGFVIDKFPISRPNLTFSTLTVSNMSPEDSSIYLCSVAHRQPSNTEAFFGQGTRLTVV.

Many counts were recorded for this clonotype. This chain links TRBV3-1 with TRBJ1-2; D is uncertain. V lost 1 base and J 6 bases, leaving 12 bases between the germline ends. This CDR3 has 14 amino acids. Germline lookup yields CDR1 LGHDT and CDR2 YNNKEL (reference sequence). Here the CDR3 DNA reads TGTGCCAGCAGCCAAGCGGAACAGACAAATGGCTACACCTTC. It yields the protein CASSQAEQTNGYTF. The variable domain in full, completed from reference TRBV3-1 and TRBJ1-2, reads DTAVSQTPKYLVTQMGNDKSIKCEQNLGHDTMYWYKQDSKKFLKIMFSYNNKELIINETVPNRFSPKSPDKAHLNLHINSLELGDSAVYFCASSQAEQTNGYTFGSGTRLTVV.

The sample holds many counts of this clonotype. The chain employs TRBV7-9 and TRBJ2-7; 8 nucleotides line up with TRBD1. After removal of 4 bases from V and 5 bases from J, the junction contained 7 bases not matched to a gene. The germline CDR1 and CDR2 sequences are SEHNR and FQNEAQ (reference sequence). The CDR3 runs 14 residues. In DNA form, the CDR3 reads TGTGCCAGCAGCTCCTGGGACAGGCCCCACGAGCAGTACTTC. Amino acid sequence: CASSSWDRPHEQYF.

In this sample, this clonotype turned up a few times. This chain uses TRBV28 with TRBJ1-5; 11 positions match TRBD1. V lost 3 bases, J lost 6 bases, and 7 bases stayed unmatched. The CDR3 extends over 16 amino acids. Germline values: CDR1 MDHEN, CDR2 SYDVKM. CDR3 sequence (DNA): TGTGCCAGCAGTTTGTTGGGACAGGGGGGCGGTCAGCCCCAGCATTTT. Its translation: CASSLLGQGGGQPQHF.

This clonotype has just a few counts. The genes are TRBV2 and TRBJ2-7; D possibly matches TRBD1 or TRBD2 (6 bases each). Looked up from germline, CDR1 is SNHLY and CDR2 is FYNNEI. The length of the CDR3 is 12 residues. With 6 bases removed from V and 6 bases from J, the gap between germline ends came to 12 bases. The CDR3 DNA follows: TGTGCCAGCAGAGGAGGGGGAAGCGAGCAGTACTTC. As protein: CASRGGGSEQYF.

This clonotype was seen more than once but under ten times. This chain links TRBV24-1 with TRBJ1-3; D is possibly TRBD1 (5 bases). The CDR3 length is 20 residues. Trimming stripped 4 bases from V and 1 base from J, with 25 bases between. Germline CDR1 and CDR2: KGHDR and SFDVKD. CDR3 nucleotide sequence: TGTGCCACCAGTGACTCTTGCGACCCGGGACCTCGGCCTTCTGGAAACACCATATATTTT. This sequence encodes CATSDSCDPGPRPSGNTIYF.

The chain combines TRBV7-3 with TRBJ2-7; D gene ambiguous. Between the trimmed V and J ends, which lost 1 base and 2 bases, there was a span of 12 bases. CDR3 length: 15 amino acids. Germline V gene data show CDR1 as SGHTA and CDR2 as FQGTGA. CDR3 in amino acids: CASSLNGLGPYEQYF. In DNA, the CDR3 is TGTGCCAGCAGCTTAAACGGGCTAGGGCCCTACGAGCAGTACTTC.

The sample holds many counts of this clonotype. The chain is built from TRBV9 and TRBJ1-1, with a possible D match to TRBD1 (6 bases). In germline, CDR1 is SGDLS, CDR2 YYNGEE. CDR3 length: 14 amino acids. V gave up 0 bases and J gave up 2 bases, with 8 bases separating them. The CDR3: CASSVGGTNTEAFF. The CDR3 nucleotides are TGTGCCAGCAGCGTAGGAGGGACAAACACTGAAGCTTTCTTT.

The chain carries TRBV5-1 and TRBJ2-7; D is undetermined. This CDR3 has 13 residues. V was pared by 0 bases and J by 0 bases, with 4 bases between. Germline lookup yields CDR1 SGHRS and CDR2 YFSETQ. As DNA, the CDR3 is TGCGCCAGCAGCTTGGCTTACTCCTACGAGCAGTACTTC. It specifies CASSLAYSYEQYF.

The genes are TRBV24-1 and TRBJ1-1, with 9 bases that match TRBD1. The CDR3 loop spans 15 amino acids. The germline V gene encodes CDR1 KGHDR and CDR2 SFDVKD. Losses at the gene ends were 4 bases for V and 0 bases for J; bases not matched to a gene: 2. CDR3 in amino acids: CATSDGTGLNTEAFF. Written as DNA, the CDR3 is TGTGCCACCAGTGACGGGACAGGGTTGAACACTGAAGCTTTCTTT.